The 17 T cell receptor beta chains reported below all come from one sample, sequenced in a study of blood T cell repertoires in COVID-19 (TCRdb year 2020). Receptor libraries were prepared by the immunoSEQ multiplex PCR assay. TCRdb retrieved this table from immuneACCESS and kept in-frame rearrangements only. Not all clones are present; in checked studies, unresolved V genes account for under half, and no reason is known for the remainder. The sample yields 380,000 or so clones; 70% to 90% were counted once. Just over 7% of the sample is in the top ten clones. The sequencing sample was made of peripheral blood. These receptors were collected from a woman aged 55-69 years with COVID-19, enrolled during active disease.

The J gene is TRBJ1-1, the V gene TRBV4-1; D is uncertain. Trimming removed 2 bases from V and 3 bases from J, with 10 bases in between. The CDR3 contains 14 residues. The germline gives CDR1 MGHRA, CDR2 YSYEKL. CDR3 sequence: CASSQSNTDTEAFF. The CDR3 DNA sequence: TGCGCCAGCAGCCAAAGTAATACAGACACTGAAGCTTTCTTT.

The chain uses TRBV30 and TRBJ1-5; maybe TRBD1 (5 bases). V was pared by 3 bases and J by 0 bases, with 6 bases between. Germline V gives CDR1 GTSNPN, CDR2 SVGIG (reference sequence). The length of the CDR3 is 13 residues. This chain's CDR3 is CAWRQDSNQPQHF. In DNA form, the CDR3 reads TGTGCCTGGAGACAGGATAGCAATCAGCCCCAGCATTTT.

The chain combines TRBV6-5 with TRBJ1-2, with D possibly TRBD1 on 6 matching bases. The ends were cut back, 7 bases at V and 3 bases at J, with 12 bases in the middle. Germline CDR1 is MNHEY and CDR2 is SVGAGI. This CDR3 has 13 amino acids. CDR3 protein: CASTRGADYGYTF. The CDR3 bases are TGTGCCAGCACCCGGGGGGCAGACTATGGCTACACCTTC.

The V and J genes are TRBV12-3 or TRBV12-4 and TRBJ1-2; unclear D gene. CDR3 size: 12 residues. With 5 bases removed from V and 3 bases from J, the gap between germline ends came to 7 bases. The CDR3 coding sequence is TGTGCCAGCAGTGATCGAGACTATGGCTACACCTTC. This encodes CASSDRDYGYTF.

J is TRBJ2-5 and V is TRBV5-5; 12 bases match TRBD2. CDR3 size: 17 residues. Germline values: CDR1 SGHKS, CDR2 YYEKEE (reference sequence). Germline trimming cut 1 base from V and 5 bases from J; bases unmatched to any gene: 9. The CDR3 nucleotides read TGTGCCAGCAGCTTGTGGCCTAGCGGGGGGGCCAGGGAGACCCAGTACTTC. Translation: CASSLWPSGGARETQYF.

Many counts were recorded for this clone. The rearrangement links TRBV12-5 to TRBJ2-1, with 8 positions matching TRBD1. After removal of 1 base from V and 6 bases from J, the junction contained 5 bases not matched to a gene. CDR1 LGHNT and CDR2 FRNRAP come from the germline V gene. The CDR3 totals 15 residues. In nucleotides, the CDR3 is TGTGCTAGTGGTTTGGGACAGGGGCCAACCAATGAGCAGTTCTTC. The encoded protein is CASGLGQGPTNEQFF.

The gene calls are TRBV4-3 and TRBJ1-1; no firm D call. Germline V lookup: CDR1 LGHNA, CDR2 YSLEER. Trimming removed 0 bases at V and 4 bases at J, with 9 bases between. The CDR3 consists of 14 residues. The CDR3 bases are TGCGCCAGCAGCCAAGACTCCCGGGGCACTGAAGCTTTCTTT. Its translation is CASSQDSRGTEAFF.

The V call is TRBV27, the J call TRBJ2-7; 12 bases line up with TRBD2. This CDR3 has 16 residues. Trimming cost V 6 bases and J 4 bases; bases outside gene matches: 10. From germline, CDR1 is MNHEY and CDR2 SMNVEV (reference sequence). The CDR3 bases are TGTGCCAGCAGACCTCTCCTAGCGGGGGGGAATTACGAGCAGTACTTC. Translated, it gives CASRPLLAGGNYEQYF.

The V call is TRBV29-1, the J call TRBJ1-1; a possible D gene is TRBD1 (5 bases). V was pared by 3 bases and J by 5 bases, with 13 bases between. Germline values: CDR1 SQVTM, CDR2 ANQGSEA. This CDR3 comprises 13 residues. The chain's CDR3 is CSVETEKLTEAFF. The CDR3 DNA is TGCAGCGTTGAGACAGAGAAACTGACTGAAGCTTTCTTT.

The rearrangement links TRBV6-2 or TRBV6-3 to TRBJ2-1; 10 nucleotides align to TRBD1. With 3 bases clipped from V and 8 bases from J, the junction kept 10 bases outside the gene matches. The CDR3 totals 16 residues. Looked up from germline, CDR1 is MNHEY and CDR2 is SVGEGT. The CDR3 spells CASSYARTGGRHEQFF. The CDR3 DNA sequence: TGTGCCAGCAGTTATGCGAGGACAGGGGGACGACATGAGCAGTTCTTC.

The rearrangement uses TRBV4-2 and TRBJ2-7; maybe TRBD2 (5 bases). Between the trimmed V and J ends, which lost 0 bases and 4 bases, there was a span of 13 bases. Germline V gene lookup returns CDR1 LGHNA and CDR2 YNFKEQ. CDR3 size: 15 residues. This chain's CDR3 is CASSQDRGDNYEQYF. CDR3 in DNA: TGTGCCAGCAGCCAAGATCGGGGAGACAATTACGAGCAGTACTTC.

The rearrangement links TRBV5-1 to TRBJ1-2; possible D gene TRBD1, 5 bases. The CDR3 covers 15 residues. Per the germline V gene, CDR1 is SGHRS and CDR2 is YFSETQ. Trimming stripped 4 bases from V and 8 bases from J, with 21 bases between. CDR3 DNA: TGCGCCAGCAGCAAGGGGACTATGGAGAGGGGCGGCTACACCTTC. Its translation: CASSKGTMERGGYTF.

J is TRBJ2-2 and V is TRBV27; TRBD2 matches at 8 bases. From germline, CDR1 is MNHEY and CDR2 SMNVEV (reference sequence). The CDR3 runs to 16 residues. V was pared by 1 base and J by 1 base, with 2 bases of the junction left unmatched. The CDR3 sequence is CASSLYAGGNTGELFF. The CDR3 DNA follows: TGTGCCAGCAGTTTATACGCGGGGGGGAACACCGGGGAGCTGTTTTTT.

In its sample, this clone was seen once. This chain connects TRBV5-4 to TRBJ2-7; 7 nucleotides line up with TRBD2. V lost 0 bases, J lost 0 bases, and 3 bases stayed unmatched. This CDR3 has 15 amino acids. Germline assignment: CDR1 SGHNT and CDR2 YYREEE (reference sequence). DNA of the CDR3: TGTGCCAGCAGCTTGGTGGGGGGGACCTCCTACGAGCAGTACTTC. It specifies CASSLVGGTSYEQYF.

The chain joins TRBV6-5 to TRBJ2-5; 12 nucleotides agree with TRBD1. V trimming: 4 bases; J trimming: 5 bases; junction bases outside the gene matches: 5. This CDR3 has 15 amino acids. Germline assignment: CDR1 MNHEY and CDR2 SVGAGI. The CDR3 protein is CASSFGTGGAETQYF. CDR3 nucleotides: TGTGCCAGCAGTTTTGGGACAGGGGGCGCGGAGACCCAGTACTTC.

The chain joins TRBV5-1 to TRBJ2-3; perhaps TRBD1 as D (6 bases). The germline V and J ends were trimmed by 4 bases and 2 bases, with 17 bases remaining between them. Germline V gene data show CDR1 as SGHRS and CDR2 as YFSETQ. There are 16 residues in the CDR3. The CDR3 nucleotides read TGCGCCAGCAGCGCCAGGGGTCCTCCCCCCACAGATACGCAGTATTTT. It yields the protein CASSARGPPPTDTQYF.

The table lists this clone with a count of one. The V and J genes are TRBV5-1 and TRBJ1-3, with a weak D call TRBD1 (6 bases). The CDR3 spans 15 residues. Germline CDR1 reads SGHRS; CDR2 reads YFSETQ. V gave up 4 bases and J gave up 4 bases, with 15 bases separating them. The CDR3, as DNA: TGCGCCAGCAGCCCCACAGGGAAGGGAGGAAACACCATATATTTT. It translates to CASSPTGKGGNTIYF.